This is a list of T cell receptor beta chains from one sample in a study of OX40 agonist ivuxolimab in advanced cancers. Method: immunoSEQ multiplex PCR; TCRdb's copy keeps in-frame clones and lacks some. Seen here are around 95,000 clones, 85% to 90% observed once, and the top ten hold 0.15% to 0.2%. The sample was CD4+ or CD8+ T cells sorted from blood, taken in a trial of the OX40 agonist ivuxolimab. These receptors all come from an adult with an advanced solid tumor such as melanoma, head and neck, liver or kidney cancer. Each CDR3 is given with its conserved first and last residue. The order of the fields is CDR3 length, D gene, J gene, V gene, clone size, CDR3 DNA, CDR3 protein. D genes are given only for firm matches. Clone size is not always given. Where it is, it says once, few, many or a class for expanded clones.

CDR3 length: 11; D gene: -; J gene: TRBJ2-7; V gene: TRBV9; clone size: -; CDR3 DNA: TGTGCCAGCGGTACGTACTACGAGCAGTACTTC; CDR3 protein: CASGTYYEQYF
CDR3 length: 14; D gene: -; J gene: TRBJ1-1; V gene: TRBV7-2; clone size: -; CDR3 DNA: TGTGCCAGCAGCTTTTGGGGGGCGAACACTGAAGCTTTCTTT; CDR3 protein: CASSFWGANTEAFF
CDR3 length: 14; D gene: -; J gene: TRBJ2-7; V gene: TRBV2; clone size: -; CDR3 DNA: TGTGCCAGCAGTGAAAGTTTAGTATCCTACGAGCAGTACTTC; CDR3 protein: CASSESLVSYEQYF
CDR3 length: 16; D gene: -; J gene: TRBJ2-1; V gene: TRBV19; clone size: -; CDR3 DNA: TGTGCCAGTAGCTCTATCGCGGGGCTCACCTACAATGAGCAGTTCTTC; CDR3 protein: CASSSIAGLTYNEQFF
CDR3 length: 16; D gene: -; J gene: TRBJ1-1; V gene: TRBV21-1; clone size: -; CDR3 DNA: TGTGCCAGCAGCAAATTCTCGAGTGGAATGAACACTGAAGCTTTCTTT; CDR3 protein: CASSKFSSGMNTEAFF
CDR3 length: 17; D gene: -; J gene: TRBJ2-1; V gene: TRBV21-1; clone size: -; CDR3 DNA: TGTGCCAGCAGCGCCTTGGGAGCGGTTACCTCCTACAATGAGCAGTTCTTC; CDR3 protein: CASSALGAVTSYNEQFF
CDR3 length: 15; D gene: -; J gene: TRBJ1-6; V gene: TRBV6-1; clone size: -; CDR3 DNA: TGTGCCACCCTAAGGGGAGGACCCTCCAGCTCACCCCTCCACTTT; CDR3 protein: CATLRGGPSSSPLHF
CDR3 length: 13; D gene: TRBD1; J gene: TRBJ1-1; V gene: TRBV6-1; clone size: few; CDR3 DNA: TGTGCCAGCAGTGCCTGGGACAGCACCGAAGCTTTCTTT; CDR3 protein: CASSAWDSTEAFF
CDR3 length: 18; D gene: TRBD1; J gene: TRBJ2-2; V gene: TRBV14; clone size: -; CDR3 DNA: TGTGCCAGCAGCTTTATCCGGACAGGGCTAAAGAACACCGGGGAGCTGTTTTTT; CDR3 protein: CASSFIRTGLKNTGELFF
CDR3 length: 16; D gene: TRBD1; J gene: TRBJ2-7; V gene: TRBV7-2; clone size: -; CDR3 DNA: TGTGCCAGCAGCTTCAGCGAGACAGGGAGCTCCTACGAGCAGTACTTC; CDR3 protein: CASSFSETGSSYEQYF
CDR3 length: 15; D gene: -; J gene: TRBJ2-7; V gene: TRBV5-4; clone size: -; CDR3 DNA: TGTGCCAGCAGCTTGGAGATAGCAGACTTATACGAGCAGTACTTC; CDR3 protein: CASSLEIADLYEQYF
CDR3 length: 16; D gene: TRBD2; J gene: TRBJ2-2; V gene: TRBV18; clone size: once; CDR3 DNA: TGTGCCAGCTCACGTACTAGCGTACCGAACACCGGGGAGCTGTTTTTT; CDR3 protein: CASSRTSVPNTGELFF
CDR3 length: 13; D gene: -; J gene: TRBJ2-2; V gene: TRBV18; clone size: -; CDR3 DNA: TGTGCCAGCTCACCACTCGCCACCGGGGAGCTGTTTTTT; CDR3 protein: CASSPLATGELFF
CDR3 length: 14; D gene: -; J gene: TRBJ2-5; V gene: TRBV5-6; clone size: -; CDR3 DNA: TGTGCCAGCAGCTTGGGCGGCGCCCGGGAGACCCAGTACTTC; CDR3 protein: CASSLGGARETQYF
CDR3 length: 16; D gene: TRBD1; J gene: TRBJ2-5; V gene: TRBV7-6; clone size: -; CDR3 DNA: TGTGCCAGCAGCTTTTACGGACAGGGGGCCGGAGAGACCCAGTACTTC; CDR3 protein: CASSFYGQGAGETQYF
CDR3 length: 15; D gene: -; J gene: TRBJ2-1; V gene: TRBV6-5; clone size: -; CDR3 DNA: TGTGCCAGAAATCCTCCGAGCGGGTCCTACAATGAGCAGTTCTTC; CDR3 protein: CARNPPSGSYNEQFF
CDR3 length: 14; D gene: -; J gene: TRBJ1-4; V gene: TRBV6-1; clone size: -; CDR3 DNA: TGTGCCAGCCTACGGGAAGTGGATAATGAAAAACTGTTTTTT; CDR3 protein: CASLREVDNEKLFF
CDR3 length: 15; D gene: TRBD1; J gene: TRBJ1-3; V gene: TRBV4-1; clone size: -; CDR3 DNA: TGCGCCAGCAGCCTCGCCGGGACAGGAGGAAACACCATATATTTT; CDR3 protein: CASSLAGTGGNTIYF
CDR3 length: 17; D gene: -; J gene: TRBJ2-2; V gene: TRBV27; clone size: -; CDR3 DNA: TGTGCCAGCAGTTTATCCCGGCTAGCTTCGTACTCCGGGGAGCTGTTTTTT; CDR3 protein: CASSLSRLASYSGELFF
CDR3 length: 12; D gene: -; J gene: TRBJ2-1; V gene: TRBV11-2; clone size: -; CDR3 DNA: TGTGCCAGCAGCTTAGATCTTTATGAGCAGTTCTTC; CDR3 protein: CASSLDLYEQFF
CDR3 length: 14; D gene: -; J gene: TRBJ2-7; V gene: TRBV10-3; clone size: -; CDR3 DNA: TGTGCCAACGCGCTGAGGGGGGGCAGGGACGAGCAGTACTTC; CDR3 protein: CANALRGGRDEQYF
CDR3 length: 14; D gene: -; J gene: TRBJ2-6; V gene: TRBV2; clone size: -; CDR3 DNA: TGTGCCAGCAGTGTTGGGCCTGGGGCCAACGTCCTGACTTTC; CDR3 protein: CASSVGPGANVLTF
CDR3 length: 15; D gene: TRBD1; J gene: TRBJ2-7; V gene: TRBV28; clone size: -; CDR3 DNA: TGTGCCAGCAGGCAAACAGGGGGTATTTCCTACGAGCAGTACTTC; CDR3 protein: CASRQTGGISYEQYF